This T cell receptor beta chain was documented in a study of shared clonotypes between healthy human individuals (dated by TCRdb to the early 2020s). Notes on the research overall: A few men and a couple of women, aged 18 to 49 years, made up the cohort. To estimate repertoire size and how much clonotype sharing occurs between individuals, the study deeply sequenced the blood TCR repertoires of about five healthy adults. Leukapheresis yielded between about 0.94 and 8.9 billion PBMCs per donor. Libraries were prepared and TCR repertoires were sequenced by different laboratories using diverse techniques, in order to increase sequencing depth and limit assay-specific biases. Summary of the overall study and its limitations: Only blood was sampled, and tissue TCR repertoires likely differ from those in blood. Because the study included a small number of donors, the genetic and exposure-history diversity represented was limited. Pairwise subsampling led to the expectation that sequencing depth would affect the degree of clonotype sharing among donors.

TCR CDR3 regions were amplified from genomic DNA by multiplex PCR using the deep immunoSEQ assay. Genomic DNA extracted from each cell subset was distributed evenly over all wells of several immunoSEQ 96-well plates, and each plate served as one replicate. For unsorted PBMC, approximately 310 ng genomic DNA, equal to 25,000 to 35,000 T cell genomes, was loaded into each replicate PCR. Ten immunoSEQ deep assay plates were used to sequence the unsorted PBMC genomic DNA. The purified libraries were quantified using a Qubit 3.0 fluorometer, sized with a Bioanalyzer 2100, and then quantified again using the KAPA Library Quantification kit. Every immunoSEQ 96-well plate was sequenced on a dedicated single-read 150-cycle Illumina NextSeq 550 flow cell. The published analysis was carried out like this. Because only junctional sequences without quality scores were contained in the immunoSEQ output, filtering matching that applied to full-length reads could not be performed. To assign V/J genes and CDR3, sequences were annotated using PyIR, a Python wrapper for IgBLAST v1.9, with IMGT germline references. Any read was removed if the V/J assignment was weak (E-value above 1e-6), the CDR3 was missing, or the read contained stop codons, out-of-frame junctions, or ambiguous translated residues. A V3J clonotype was defined by an identical inferred V gene, J gene, and CDR3 amino acid sequence. Percentage overlap between repertoires was computed as shared unique clonotypes divided by the size of the smaller repertoire. Repertoire richness was assessed with RTK rarefaction, the Chao1 estimator, and Recon v2.1 estimates of unobserved clonotypes. TCRdb stores this immuneACCESS table with in-frame sequences only. Part of the clones is absent; in the studies checked, under half of the shortfall reflects unresolved V genes, and no reason is known for the rest. V and J calls and clone size are as listed in that table; D and trimming were resolved from the DNA. Recorded for this sample are fewer than 650,000 clones; roughly four fifths of them occurred a single time. The biggest ten clones account for about 12% of the sample.

The donors were healthy, HIV-negative adults who had no recently reported acute infections or vaccinations. Every donor was a Caucasian adult residing in Nashville, Tennessee, USA. For unsorted samples, roughly 90 million PBMCs were counted, and genomic DNA was extracted using the QIAamp DNA Blood Mini kit. After blood collection by leukapheresis, PBMCs were isolated using Ficoll-Histopaque density gradient centrifugation and then cryopreserved in the vapor phase of liquid nitrogen. The CDR3 holds 17 amino acids from the cysteine to the phenylalanine. Only CDR3 DNA remains: 51 bases, in frame from the first base. Relative to germline, V is 3 bases shorter and J is 2 bases shorter, with 17 bases between their ends. CDR1 is given as SGHVS and CDR2 as FQNEAQ, both from the germline V gene. To note about this clone: There is no known antigen for this receptor. Base qualities are not provided; no much larger clone lies one nucleotide away.

The chain uses TRBV7-8 and TRBJ1-3; a tentative D match to TRBD1 spans 5 bases. The clonotype was recovered from a woman aged 40 to 50 in good health. Some clones in this sample may be carry-over from other donors' samples. The sample taken for sequencing was PBMCs. The bases read TGTGCCAGCAGCTTCAACCCCGGGGGGGTCCCTGGAAACACCATATATTTT. The encoded protein is CASSFNPGGVPGNTIYF.